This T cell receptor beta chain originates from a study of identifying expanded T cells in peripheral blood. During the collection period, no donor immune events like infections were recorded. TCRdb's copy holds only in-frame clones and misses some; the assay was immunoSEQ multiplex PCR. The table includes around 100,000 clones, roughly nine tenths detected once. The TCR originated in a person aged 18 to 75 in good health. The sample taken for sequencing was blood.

In DNA form, the CDR3 reads TGTGCCAGCAGCTTGGAACCACAGGGTTTCCCCACCTACGAGCAGTACTTC. Translation gives CASSLEPQGFPTYEQYF. The J gene is TRBJ2-7, the V gene TRBV5-5; D is possibly TRBD1 (6 bases). Trimming pared 0 bases from V and 2 bases from J, leaving 18 bases between. Germline CDR1 is SGHKS and CDR2 is YYEKEE (reference sequence). This CDR3 is built from 17 residues.